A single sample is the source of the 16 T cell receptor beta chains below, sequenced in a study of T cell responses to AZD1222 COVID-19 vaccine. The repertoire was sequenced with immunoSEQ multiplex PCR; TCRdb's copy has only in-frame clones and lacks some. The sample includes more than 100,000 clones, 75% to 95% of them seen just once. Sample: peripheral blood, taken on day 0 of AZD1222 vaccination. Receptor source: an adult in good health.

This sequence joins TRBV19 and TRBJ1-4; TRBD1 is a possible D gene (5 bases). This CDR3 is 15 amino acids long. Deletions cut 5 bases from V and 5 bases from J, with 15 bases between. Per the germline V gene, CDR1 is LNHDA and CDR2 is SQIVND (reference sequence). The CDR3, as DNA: TGTGCCAGTAGTTACCGACAGATTCTAAATGAAAAACTGTTTTTT. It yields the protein CASSYRQILNEKLFF.

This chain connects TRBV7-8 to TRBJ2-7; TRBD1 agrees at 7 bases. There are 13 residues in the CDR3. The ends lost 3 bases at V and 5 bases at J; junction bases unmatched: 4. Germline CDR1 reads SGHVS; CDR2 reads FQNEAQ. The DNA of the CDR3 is TGTGCCAGCAGCTTCGGGACAGTAAACGAGCAGTACTTC. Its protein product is CASSFGTVNEQYF.

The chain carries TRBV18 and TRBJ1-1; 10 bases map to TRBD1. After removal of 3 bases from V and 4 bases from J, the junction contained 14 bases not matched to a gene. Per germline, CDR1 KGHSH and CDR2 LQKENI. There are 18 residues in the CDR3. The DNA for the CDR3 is TGTGCCAGCTCACCGCCCGGGACAGGGGCTAGTCGTACCACTGAAGCTTTCTTT. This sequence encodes CASSPPGTGASRTTEAFF. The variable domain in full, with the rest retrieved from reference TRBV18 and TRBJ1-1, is NAGVMQNPRHLVRRRGQEARLRCSPMKGHSHVYWYRQLPEEGLKFMVYLQKENIIDESGMPKERFSAEFPKEGPSILRIQQVVRGDSAAYFCASSPPGTGASRTTEAFFGQGTRLTVV.

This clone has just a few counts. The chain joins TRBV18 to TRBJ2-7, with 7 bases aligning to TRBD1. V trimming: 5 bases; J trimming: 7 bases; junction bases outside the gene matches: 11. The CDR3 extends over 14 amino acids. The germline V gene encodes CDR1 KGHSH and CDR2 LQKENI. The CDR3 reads CASSTNTGAREQYF. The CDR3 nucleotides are TGTGCCAGCTCAACGAACACAGGGGCGCGGGAGCAGTACTTC.

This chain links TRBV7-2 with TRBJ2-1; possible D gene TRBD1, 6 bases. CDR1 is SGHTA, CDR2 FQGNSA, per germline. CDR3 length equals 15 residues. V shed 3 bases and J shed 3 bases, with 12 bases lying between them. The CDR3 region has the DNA TGTGCCAGCAGCTTTTCAGGGGCGAGCTACAATGAGCAGTTCTTC. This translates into CASSFSGASYNEQFF.

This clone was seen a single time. The CDR3 coding sequence is TGTGCCAGCTCACCACCGGGGCCAGAGTCCTCCTACGAGCAGTACTTC. Translating gives CASSPPGPESSYEQYF. The V call is TRBV18, the J call TRBJ2-7; D may be TRBD1 (5 bases). The CDR3 has 16 residues. From germline, CDR1 is KGHSH and CDR2 LQKENI. Trimming pared 0 bases from V and 0 bases from J, leaving 12 bases between.

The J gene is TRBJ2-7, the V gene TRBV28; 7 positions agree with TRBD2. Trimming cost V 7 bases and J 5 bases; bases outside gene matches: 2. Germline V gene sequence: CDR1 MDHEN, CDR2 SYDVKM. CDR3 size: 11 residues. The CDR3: CASIGRNEQYF. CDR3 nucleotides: TGTGCCAGCATCGGGAGGAACGAGCAGTACTTC.

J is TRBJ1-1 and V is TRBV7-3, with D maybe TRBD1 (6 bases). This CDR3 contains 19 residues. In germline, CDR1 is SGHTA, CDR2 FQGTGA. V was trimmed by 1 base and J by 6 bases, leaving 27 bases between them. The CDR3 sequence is CASSLNSPRGGGRSAEAFF. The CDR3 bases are TGTGCCAGCAGCTTAAACTCCCCGAGGGGGGGCGGGCGGAGTGCTGAAGCTTTCTTT.

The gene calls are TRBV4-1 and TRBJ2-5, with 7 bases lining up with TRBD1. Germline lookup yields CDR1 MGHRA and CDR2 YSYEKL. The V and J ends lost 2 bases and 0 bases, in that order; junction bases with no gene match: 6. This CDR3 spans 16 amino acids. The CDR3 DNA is TGCGCCAGCAGCCAATATGACAGGGTAGACCAAGAGACCCAGTACTTC. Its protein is CASSQYDRVDQETQYF.

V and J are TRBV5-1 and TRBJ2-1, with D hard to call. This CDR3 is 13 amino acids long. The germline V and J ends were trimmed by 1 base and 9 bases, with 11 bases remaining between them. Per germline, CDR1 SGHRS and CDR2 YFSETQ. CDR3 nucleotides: TGCGCCAGCAGCTTGAACGTTCAGGTTGAGCAGTTCTTC. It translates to CASSLNVQVEQFF.

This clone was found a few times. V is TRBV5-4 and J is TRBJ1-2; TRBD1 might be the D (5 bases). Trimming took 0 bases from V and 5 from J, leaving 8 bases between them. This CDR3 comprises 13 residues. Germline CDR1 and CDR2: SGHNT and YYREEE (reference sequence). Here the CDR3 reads CASSLEQEYGYTF. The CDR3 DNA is TGTGCCAGCAGCTTGGAACAGGAGTATGGCTACACCTTC.

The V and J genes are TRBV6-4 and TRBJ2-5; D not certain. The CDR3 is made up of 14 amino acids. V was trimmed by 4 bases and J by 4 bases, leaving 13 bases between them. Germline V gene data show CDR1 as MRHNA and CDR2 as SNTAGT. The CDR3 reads CASSAFLGSETQYF. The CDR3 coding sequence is TGTGCCAGCAGTGCCTTCCTAGGATCAGAGACCCAGTACTTC.

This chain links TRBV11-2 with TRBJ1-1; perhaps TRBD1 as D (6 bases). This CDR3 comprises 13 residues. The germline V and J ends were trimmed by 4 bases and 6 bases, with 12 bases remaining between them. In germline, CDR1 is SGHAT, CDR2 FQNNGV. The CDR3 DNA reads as TGTGCCAGCAGCTCGATCAGGGGCGCTGAAGCTTTCTTT. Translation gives CASSSIRGAEAFF.

The CDR3 sequence: CASSPLGQGDSPLHF. As DNA, the CDR3 is TGTGCCAGCTCACCATTGGGACAGGGGGATTCACCCCTCCACTTT. The gene calls are TRBV18 and TRBJ1-6, with 11 bases fitting TRBD1. This CDR3 contains 15 residues. The ends lost 2 bases at V and 8 bases at J; junction bases unmatched: 2. The V gene's germline CDR1 is KGHSH and CDR2 LQKENI.

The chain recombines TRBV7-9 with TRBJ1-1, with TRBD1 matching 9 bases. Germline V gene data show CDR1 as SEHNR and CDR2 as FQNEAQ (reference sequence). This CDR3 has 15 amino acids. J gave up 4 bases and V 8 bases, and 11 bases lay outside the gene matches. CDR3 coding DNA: TGTGCCAGCCAAAACGACAGGGGGTCGGGCACTGAAGCTTTCTTT. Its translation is CASQNDRGSGTEAFF.

The CDR3 region has the DNA TGTGCCAGCAGACCTACAGGGGGTGGCTACACCTTC. Its translation: CASRPTGGGYTF. The chain carries TRBV5-4 and TRBJ1-2; TRBD1 matches 8 bases. CDR1 SGHNT and CDR2 YYREEE come from the germline V gene (reference sequence). The CDR3 spans 12 residues. Germline trimming cut 5 bases from V and 7 bases from J; bases unmatched to any gene: 4.